Below, 18 T cell receptor beta chains from the same sample are listed, as sequenced in a study of blood T cell repertoires in COVID-19. The table came from immunoSEQ multiplex PCR; TCRdb's copy has only in-frame clones and leaves some out. The table records some 310,000 clones, 90% of them present only once. The sequenced sample was peripheral blood. These receptors were taken from a woman between 40 and 50 years old with COVID-19, enrolled during active disease.

V and J are TRBV19 and TRBJ2-5; 7 nucleotides agree with TRBD2. CDR1 LNHDA and CDR2 SQIVND come from the germline V gene (reference sequence). Losses at the gene ends were 3 bases for V and 0 bases for J; bases not matched to a gene: 1. This CDR3 region has 14 residues. The CDR3 sequence is CASSIGGNQETQYF. As DNA, the CDR3 is TGTGCCAGTAGTATCGGGGGGAACCAAGAGACCCAGTACTTC.

This rearrangement joins TRBV11-2 to TRBJ1-5; D uncertain. V was trimmed by 1 base and J by 3 bases, leaving 16 bases between them. The length of the CDR3 is 17 residues. Germline lookup yields CDR1 SGHAT and CDR2 FQNNGV. The CDR3 bases are TGTGCCAGCAGCTTAGGGTTCGGTGATAAGAACAATCAGCCCCAGCATTTT. Translated, it gives CASSLGFGDKNNQPQHF.

V usage is TRBV6-5 and J usage is TRBJ2-3; TRBD1 might be the D (5 bases). Germline values: CDR1 MNHEY, CDR2 SVGAGI. V lost 2 bases to trimming and J lost 1 base, with 13 bases between them. The CDR3 totals 16 residues. In nucleotides, the CDR3 is TGTGCCAGCAGTTACGCTAGGGGCTCGGGCACAGATACGCAGTATTTT. Translated: CASSYARGSGTDTQYF.

The chain is built from TRBV7-9 and TRBJ1-4; TRBD1 agrees at 7 bases. Looked up from germline, CDR1 is SEHNR and CDR2 is FQNEAQ (reference sequence). The length of the CDR3 is 14 residues. J gave up 3 bases and V 10 bases, and 8 bases lay outside the gene matches. The CDR3 DNA reads TGTGCCATTCCCGAGGACAGGTCTAATGAAAAACTGTTTTTT. This codes for CAIPEDRSNEKLFF.

This rearrangement joins TRBV14 to TRBJ2-3; D is unresolved. V was shortened by 0 bases and J by 4 bases, with 8 bases between the two germline ends. This CDR3 spans 14 amino acids. CDR1 is SGHDN and CDR2 is FVKESK in the germline V gene. The CDR3 region has the DNA TGTGCCAGCAGCCAAGATCTTCCCCCAGATACGCAGTATTTT. It specifies CASSQDLPPDTQYF. Using reference TRBV14 and TRBJ2-3 for the parts outside the CDR3, the full variable domain is EAGVTQFPSHSVIEKGQTVTLRCDPISGHDNLYWYRRVMGKEIKFLLHFVKESKQDESGMPNNRFLAERTGGTYSTLKVQPAELEDSGVYFCASSQDLPPDTQYFGPGTRLTVL.

As DNA, the CDR3 is TGTGCCAGCAGCCAAGTCGGTTGGGCCAATGAGCAGTTCTTC. Its translation: CASSQVGWANEQFF. The chain couples TRBV14 to TRBJ2-1; D is undetermined. Trimming took 1 base from V and 6 from J, leaving 10 bases between them. Germline V lookup: CDR1 SGHDN, CDR2 FVKESK. The CDR3 runs to 14 residues. The variable domain in full, completed from reference TRBV14 and TRBJ2-1, reads EAGVTQFPSHSVIEKGQTVTLRCDPISGHDNLYWYRRVMGKEIKFLLHFVKESKQDESGMPNNRFLAERTGGTYSTLKVQPAELEDSGVYFCASSQVGWANEQFFGPGTRLTVL.

The V and J genes are TRBV28 and TRBJ2-3; TRBD2 is a possible D gene (6 bases). Germline CDR1 MDHEN, CDR2 SYDVKM. The CDR3 spans 15 residues. Trimming stripped 5 bases from V and 2 bases from J, with 14 bases between. The CDR3 DNA reads as TGTGCCAGCAGTCCGGGTGGGACTCCCACAGATACGCAGTATTTT. As protein: CASSPGGTPTDTQYF.

The table lists this clone with a count of one. V usage is TRBV7-2 and J usage is TRBJ1-5, with 9 bases lining up with TRBD1. The CDR3 extends over 16 amino acids. Germline CDR1 is SGHTA and CDR2 is FQGNSA. V trimming: 5 bases; J trimming: 6 bases; junction bases outside the gene matches: 11. CDR3 in amino acids: CASSPRGQGFFQPQHF. The CDR3 region has the DNA TGTGCCAGCAGCCCCCGGGGACAGGGTTTTTTTCAGCCCCAGCATTTT.

The sample holds a few counts of this clone. This chain connects TRBV7-2 to TRBJ2-7, with TRBD2 matching over 7 bases. The CDR3 sequence is 14 residues long. Germline V gene lookup returns CDR1 SGHTA and CDR2 FQGNSA. After removal of 5 bases from V and 6 bases from J, the junction contained 10 bases not matched to a gene. The DNA for the CDR3 is TGTGCCAGCAGCGAGACTGGGAGGGAGTTCGAGCAGTACTTC. This gives the protein CASSETGREFEQYF.

In this sample, this clone turned up a few times. The chain couples TRBV27 to TRBJ1-6; D possibly corresponds to TRBD1 (6 bases). Trimming removed 2 bases at V and 0 bases at J, with 11 bases between. The CDR3 covers 17 residues. The germline gives CDR1 MNHEY, CDR2 SMNVEV (reference sequence). CDR3 region: CASSLSRGSSYNSPLHF. CDR3 sequence (DNA): TGTGCCAGCAGTTTAAGTAGGGGGAGCTCCTATAATTCACCCCTCCACTTT.

The chain recombines TRBV9 with TRBJ2-3, with TRBD1 identical over 10 bases. CDR3 length: 15 residues. V lost 2 bases and J lost 4; bases outside the gene matches: 4. CDR1 is SGDLS and CDR2 is YYNGEE in the germline V gene. CDR3 in DNA: TGTGCCAGCAGCGTCCGGGACAGGGGAGCAGATACGCAGTATTTT. It yields the protein CASSVRDRGADTQYF.

The chain carries TRBV15 and TRBJ2-2, with D unclear. V lost 2 bases, J lost 6 bases, and 13 bases lay in between. Germline loops: CDR1 LNHNV, CDR2 YYDKDF (reference sequence). The CDR3 contains 15 residues. The CDR3 DNA is TGTGCCACCAGCAGAAAGTTACGAGCTCCCGGGGAGCTGTTTTTT. It specifies CATSRKLRAPGELFF.

CDR3: CASSYFSGQPQHF. The DNA of the CDR3 is TGTGCCAGCAGTTACTTTTCCGGGCAGCCCCAGCATTTT. The rearrangement uses TRBV6-2 or TRBV6-3 and TRBJ1-5; no definite D call. Germline lookup yields CDR1 MNHEY and CDR2 SVGEGT. V lost 1 base and J lost 7, with 8 bases in between. The CDR3 extends over 13 amino acids.

V gene TRBV4-3 combines with J gene TRBJ2-7; 7 nucleotides line up with TRBD1. CDR1 is LGHNA and CDR2 is YSLEER in the germline V gene. The CDR3 is 14 amino acids. V lost 1 base to trimming and J lost 0 bases; unmatched junction nucleotides: 0. This chain's CDR3 is CASSQGDSSYEQYF. The CDR3 DNA is TGCGCCAGCAGCCAAGGGGACAGCTCCTACGAGCAGTACTTC.

V and J are TRBV7-8 and TRBJ1-1; 10 bases are a match to TRBD1. This CDR3 has 16 amino acids. The junction had 10 bases not matched to a gene; V was cut back by 4 bases and J by 5 bases. In germline, CDR1 is SGHVS, CDR2 FQNEAQ. The CDR3 protein is CASSSGDRGRGTEAFF. CDR3 nucleotides: TGTGCCAGCAGCTCCGGAGACAGGGGGCGCGGGACTGAAGCTTTCTTT.

The chain uses TRBV20-1 and TRBJ1-2; D is ambiguous. V was clipped by 7 bases and J by 8 bases, with 11 bases between them. The CDR3 runs to 10 residues. CDR1 is DFQATT, CDR2 SNEGSKA, per germline (reference sequence). As DNA, the CDR3 is TGCAGTGTTGACGAGGTGGGCTACACCTTC. Residues: CSVDEVGYTF.

This chain links TRBV9 with TRBJ1-2; D is perhaps TRBD1 (5 bases). CDR1 and CDR2 from the germline V gene are SGDLS and YYNGEE. Trimming pared 0 bases from V and 8 bases from J, leaving 17 bases between. The CDR3 totals 15 residues. This chain's CDR3 is CASSVAGGGTGGYTF. For the CDR3, the DNA is TGTGCCAGCAGCGTAGCGGGGGGAGGGACGGGCGGCTACACCTTC. Full variable domain (rest looked up from reference TRBV9 and TRBJ1-2): DSGVTQTPKHLITATGQRVTLRCSPRSGDLSVYWYQQSLDQGLQFLIQYYNGEERAKGNILERFSAQQFPDLHSELNLSSLELGDSALYFCASSVAGGGTGGYTFGSGTRLTVV.

V usage is TRBV18 and J usage is TRBJ1-5; D gene uncertain. The germline gives CDR1 KGHSH, CDR2 LQKENI. Deletions cut 1 base from V and 10 bases from J, with 11 bases between. CDR3 length equals 13 residues. CDR3 region: CASSPQGGGPQHF. Written as DNA, the CDR3 is TGTGCCAGCTCACCACAGGGAGGTGGACCCCAGCATTTT.